This is a list of T cell receptor beta chains from one sample in a study of radiation and T cells in renal cell carcinoma. TCRdb's table, derived via immunoSEQ multiplex PCR, lists solely in-frame clones and lacks some. This sample yields approximately 170,000 clones, of which around 89% are seen a single time; about 11% belongs to the top ten. This specimen consisted of blood, obtained from a patient whose treatment included radiotherapy and nephrectomy. These receptor sequences come from a woman aged 45-65 years with renal cell carcinoma. Each CDR3 is given with its conserved first and last residue. Each record gives: clone size, D gene, V gene, J gene, CDR3 protein, CDR3 DNA. The D gene is left open where the match is weak. Rows give clone size only sometimes, using once, few, many, or a class for an expanded clone.

>-|-|TRBV20-1|TRBJ1-4
CSASGGAKLFF
TGCAGTGCTAGTGGGGGGGCAAAACTGTTTTTT
>-|-|TRBV6-6|TRBJ1-4
CASSSGETATNEKLFF
TGTGCCAGCAGTTCTGGGGAGACAGCAACTAATGAAAAACTGTTTTTT
>-|-|TRBV9|TRBJ1-5
CASSSQINQPQHF
TGTGCCAGCAGTTCCCAGATCAATCAGCCCCAGCATTTT
>few|-|TRBV6-5|TRBJ1-5
CASRKPQHF
TGTGCCAGCCGTAAGCCCCAGCATTTT
>-|-|TRBV7-2|TRBJ1-1
CASSLGVENTEAFF
TGTGCCAGCAGCTTAGGGGTTGAGAACACTGAAGCTTTCTTT
>-|TRBD1|TRBV5-1|TRBJ2-7
CASSAGQGGSYEQYF
TGCGCCAGCAGCGCGGGACAGGGGGGCTCCTACGAGCAGTACTTC
>once|TRBD1|TRBV10-3|TRBJ1-1
CAISDPGQENTEAFF
TGTGCCATCAGTGATCCGGGACAGGAGAACACTGAAGCTTTCTTT
>-|TRBD1|TRBV6-1|TRBJ2-4
CASSETTFRTGPRAKNIQYF
TGTGCCAGCAGTGAAACTACTTTCCGGACAGGCCCTCGGGCCAAAAACATTCAGTACTTC
>-|TRBD1|TRBV10-3|TRBJ2-2
CAMRPGQGTSNTGELFF
TGTGCCATGCGACCGGGACAGGGAACTTCGAACACCGGGGAGCTGTTTTTT
>-|-|TRBV5-1|TRBJ2-1
CASSLADGLGSYNEQFF
TGCGCCAGCAGCTTGGCTGACGGTCTAGGTTCCTACAATGAGCAGTTCTTC
>once|-|TRBV18|TRBJ2-5
CASSPNRDRQETQYF
TGTGCCAGCTCACCCAACAGGGACCGCCAAGAGACCCAGTACTTC
>-|TRBD1|TRBV5-1|TRBJ1-1
CASSSGTGGAKTGEAFF
TGCGCCAGCAGCTCCGGGACAGGGGGCGCAAAAACGGGCGAAGCTTTCTTT
>-|TRBD2|TRBV5-1|TRBJ2-1
CASTNTGGGAGEQFF
TGCGCCAGCACCAACACTGGCGGGGGGGCGGGTGAGCAGTTCTTC
>once|-|TRBV6-5|TRBJ1-1
CASSSAGGGSSEAFF
TGTGCCAGCAGCTCTGCGGGGGGCGGGTCGTCTGAAGCTTTCTTT
>-|TRBD1|TRBV5-1|TRBJ1-4
CASSQRGPREKLFF
TGCGCCAGCAGCCAAAGGGGGCCGAGGGAAAAACTGTTTTTT
>-|TRBD1|TRBV6-1|TRBJ1-5
CASSETGRGSNQPQHF
TGTGCCAGCAGTGAAACGGGCAGGGGGAGCAATCAGCCCCAGCATTTT
>-|TRBD2|TRBV5-6|TRBJ2-5
CASSPTSGGAQYF
TGTGCCAGCAGTCCGACTAGCGGGGGGGCCCAGTACTTC
>-|TRBD1|TRBV9|TRBJ1-2
CASSVAPGQGSYGYTF
TGTGCCAGCAGCGTAGCCCCGGGACAGGGGTCCTATGGCTACACCTTC
>-|-|TRBV2|TRBJ1-5
CASSRDGANQPQHF
TGTGCCAGCAGTCGGGACGGAGCAAATCAGCCCCAGCATTTT
>-|TRBD2|TRBV19|TRBJ2-3
CASSGSTSGGAGAQYF
TGTGCCAGTAGTGGGTCGACTAGCGGGGGGGCTGGGGCGCAGTATTTT
>-|-|TRBV5-1|TRBJ1-1
CASSLVGLSNTEAFF
TGCGCCAGCAGCTTGGTTGGACTGTCTAACACTGAAGCTTTCTTT
>-|TRBD2|TRBV9|TRBJ2-7
CASSVIKLAGTYEQYF
TGTGCCAGCAGCGTAATCAAACTAGCGGGGACCTACGAGCAGTACTTC
>-|-|TRBV11-2|TRBJ2-2
CASSLTNTGELFF
TGTGCCAGCAGCCTGACAAACACCGGGGAGCTGTTTTTT
>-|TRBD1|TRBV19|TRBJ1-4
CASSYSDRTTNEKLFF
TGTGCCAGTAGCTACTCGGACAGGACAACTAATGAAAAACTGTTTTTT
>-|-|TRBV18|TRBJ2-3
CASSRLTGTSTDTQYF
TGTGCCAGCTCACGGCTAACAGGTACTAGCACAGATACGCAGTATTTT
>-|-|TRBV7-2|TRBJ1-5
CASSSVREVNQPQHF
TGTGCCAGCAGCTCAGTCAGGGAGGTCAATCAGCCCCAGCATTTT
>-|TRBD1|TRBV5-4|TRBJ2-2
CASSSGQGSVGNTGELFF
TGTGCCAGCAGCTCAGGACAGGGGAGTGTGGGGAACACCGGGGAGCTGTTTTTT
>-|-|TRBV5-1|TRBJ2-3
CASSFGQGPDTQYF
TGCGCCAGCAGCTTCGGGCAGGGGCCAGATACGCAGTATTTT
>once|-|TRBV29-1|TRBJ2-1
CSVDRAASYNEQFF
TGCAGCGTTGACCGTGCCGCCAGCTACAATGAGCAGTTCTTC
>-|TRBD1|TRBV6-5|TRBJ2-7
CASSYAGTGGYEQYF
TGTGCCAGCAGTTACGCTGGGACAGGGGGCTACGAGCAGTACTTC
>-|-|TRBV5-4|TRBJ1-2
CASSQWSGDANYGYTF
TGCGCCAGCAGCCAATGGTCCGGCGATGCTAACTATGGCTACACCTTC
>-|TRBD2|TRBV6-1|TRBJ2-3
CASSVSGDSTDTQYF
TGTGCCAGCAGTGTTAGCGGGGACAGCACAGATACGCAGTATTTT
>-|-|TRBV23-1|TRBJ1-1
CASSPPLNGAFF
TGCGCCAGCAGTCCCCCGCTTAATGGGGCTTTCTTT
>-|TRBD1|TRBV4-3|TRBJ1-1
CASSQEITGDTEAFF
TGCGCCAGCAGCCAAGAGATAACAGGGGACACTGAAGCTTTCTTT
>-|-|TRBV7-9|TRBJ1-4
CASSPGTLSTNEKLFF
TGTGCCAGCAGCCCGGGGACCCTATCAACTAATGAAAAACTGTTTTTT
>-|-|TRBV5-4|TRBJ2-6
CASSSSMGGSGANVLTF
TGTGCCAGCAGCTCGAGTATGGGGGGTTCTGGGGCCAACGTCCTGACTTTC
>-|-|TRBV9|TRBJ1-6
CASSVTGNSPLHF
TGTGCCAGCAGCGTGACGGGAAATTCACCCCTCCACTTT
>-|TRBD2|TRBV5-5|TRBJ2-1
CASSWTSGVYNEQFF
TGTGCCAGCAGCTGGACTAGCGGGGTATACAATGAGCAGTTCTTC
>-|-|TRBV19|TRBJ1-3
CASSSGGSGNTIYF
TGTGCCAGTAGTTCCGGTGGGTCTGGAAACACCATATATTTT
>-|TRBD1|TRBV19|TRBJ2-5
CASRRGTGVFGETQYF
TGTGCCAGTAGACGAGGGACAGGTGTATTCGGAGAGACCCAGTACTTC
>-|TRBD2|TRBV5-1|TRBJ2-3
CASSLVGTSGGASTDTQYF
TGCGCCAGCAGCTTGGTGGGGACTAGCGGGGGGGCTAGCACAGATACGCAGTATTTT
>-|-|TRBV5-8|TRBJ2-2
CASSFFTGQLTGELFF
TGTGCCAGCAGCTTTTTCACCGGACAGCTAACCGGGGAGCTGTTTTTT
>-|-|TRBV19|TRBJ1-5
CASSIIGHSGQPQHF
TGTGCCAGTAGTATCATTGGACATTCCGGTCAGCCCCAGCATTTT
>-|TRBD2|TRBV7-8|TRBJ2-1
CASSLGVAGGDNEQFF
TGTGCCAGCAGCTTAGGTGTCGCGGGGGGAGACAATGAGCAGTTCTTC
>once|-|TRBV5-6|TRBJ2-7
CASRRTGIYEQYF
TGTGCCAGCAGACGTACAGGGATTTACGAGCAGTACTTC
>-|TRBD1|TRBV15|TRBJ1-5
CATSREGQGAWQPQHF
TGTGCCACCAGCAGAGAGGGACAGGGGGCCTGGCAGCCCCAGCATTTT
>-|-|TRBV4-1|TRBJ1-5
CASSPLPAGYSNQPQHF
TGCGCCAGCAGCCCTTTACCCGCGGGTTATAGCAATCAGCCCCAGCATTTT
>few|-|TRBV19|TRBJ2-2
CASSMRNTGELFF
TGTGCCAGTAGTATGAGGAACACCGGGGAGCTGTTTTTT
>-|TRBD2|TRBV4-2|TRBJ2-1
CASSHVRLAGGNEQFF
TGTGCCAGCAGCCACGTCAGACTAGCGGGGGGCAATGAGCAGTTCTTC
>-|-|TRBV19|TRBJ2-7
CASSIAGVPSYEQYF
TGTGCCAGTAGTATAGCGGGGGTGCCCTCCTACGAGCAGTACTTC
>-|TRBD2|TRBV28|TRBJ2-1
CASRVRTSGGLGNYNEQFF
TGTGCCAGCAGGGTTCGGACTAGCGGGGGACTAGGTAACTACAATGAGCAGTTCTTC
>-|TRBD2|TRBV7-3|TRBJ2-3
CASSAGGGTDTQYF
TGTGCCAGCAGCGCCGGGGGGGGCACAGATACGCAGTATTTT
>-|-|TRBV7-3|TRBJ2-2
CASSLASGGELFF
TGTGCCAGCAGCTTAGCTTCTGGCGGGGAGCTGTTTTTT